This passage covers 10 T cell receptor beta chains from one sample sequenced in a study of spatial heterogeneity in lung cancer (dated by TCRdb to about 2019). The time point label here, explained by the study, means: sample taken at primary tumor resection. Whole RNA extracted from tumor and nontumor lung tissue, or from cryopreserved PBMC samples, was used for TCR sequencing without cell sorting. The method behind the library was 5' RACE. TCRdb names NextSeq 500 as the instrument used. TCRdb itself trimmed the public reads at Q25 with fastp, ran MiXCR and retained productive beta chains. When rows share a CDR3 protein, they turn into one entry using the most common DNA and genes. The sample table holds 25,000 or so distinct CDR3 sequences, of which roughly 13% were seen once. The ten largest clones add up to roughly 24% of the sample. The sequencing here drew on PBMCs, taken at surgery. The origin of the receptors is a female donor with early-stage non-small cell lung cancer.

This clonotype was picked up a small number of times. The gene calls are TRBV7-2 and TRBJ2-1; 9 bases are a match to TRBD2. CDR1 and CDR2 (germline): SGHTA, FQGNSA. The trim removed 8 bases at V and 7 bases at J, leaving 6 bases unmatched. The CDR3 contains 13 residues. The CDR3 DNA follows: TGTGCCAGCCTAGGACTAGCGCCAAATGAGCAGTTCTTC. Translated, it gives CASLGLAPNEQFF.

This clonotype was found a few times. The chain links TRBV12-3 or TRBV12-4 to TRBJ2-7, with TRBD2 identical over 9 bases. The CDR3 extends over 14 amino acids. V lost 7 bases to trimming and J lost 6 bases; unmatched junction nucleotides: 10. CDR3 nucleotides: TGTGCCAGCACTTACGTAGGCGGGAGGGGCGAGCAGTACTTC. Protein: CASTYVGGRGEQYF.

This clonotype was counted ten times or more. The chain combines TRBV24-1 with TRBJ1-2; no firm D call. The CDR3 loop spans 13 amino acids. Germline V gives CDR1 KGHDR, CDR2 SFDVKD. With 5 bases removed from V and 0 bases from J, the gap between germline ends came to 6 bases. In nucleotides, the CDR3 is TGTGCCACCAGTGTGGACCCTAACTATGGCTACACCTTC. The encoded protein is CATSVDPNYGYTF.

This clonotype was recorded at least ten times. The chain joins TRBV6-2 or TRBV6-3 to TRBJ2-7; 10 bases are shared with TRBD1. CDR3 size: 13 residues. V was pared by 7 bases and J by 3 bases, with 3 bases of the junction left unmatched. Per germline, CDR1 MNHEY and CDR2 SVGEGT. CDR3 sequence reads: CASTRTGGYEQYV. DNA for the CDR3: TGTGCCAGCACCCGGACAGGGGGCTACGAGCAGTACGTC.

This clonotype was seen many times. V usage is TRBV28 and J usage is TRBJ1-5; D is uncertain. This CDR3 contains 15 residues. The V end lost 10 bases, the J end lost 4 bases, and 20 bases lay between the germline ends. Germline V gene lookup returns CDR1 MDHEN and CDR2 SYDVKM. In DNA form, the CDR3 reads TGTGCCACCGAGAAAGAGGGATCGCCGAATCAGCCCCAGCATTTT. The encoded protein is CATEKEGSPNQPQHF.

This clonotype was detected ten times or more. The CDR3 DNA reads TGCAGTGCTAGCCTCACTAGCGGGAGTTCGTATGAGCAGTTCTTC. Protein product: CSASLTSGSSYEQFF. This chain joins TRBV20-1 and TRBJ2-1; TRBD2 agrees at 11 bases. There are 15 residues in the CDR3. CDR1 is DFQATT, CDR2 SNEGSKA, per germline (reference sequence). Germline trimming cut 3 bases from V and 8 bases from J; bases unmatched to any gene: 9.

The gene calls are TRBV29-1 and TRBJ2-3; 7 bases align to TRBD2. The CDR3 is 13 residues long. The V gene end was trimmed by 5 bases and the J gene end by 0 bases; junction bases not matched to a gene: 2. CDR1 and CDR2 (germline): SQVTM, ANQGSEA. The CDR3 region is CSVTSASTDTQYF. For the CDR3, the DNA is TGCAGCGTTACTAGCGCCAGCACAGATACGCAGTATTTT.

A note on this clonotype: This may stem from a read error, because a much larger clone lies one nucleotide away. The V gene is TRBV27, the J gene TRBJ1-1; D unclear. Germline CDR1 reads MNHEY; CDR2 reads SMNVEV (reference sequence). The CDR3 runs to 13 residues. For the CDR3, the DNA is TGTGCCTGCAGTTTAGTCGAGTATTCAGAAGCTTTCTTT. It codes for CACSLVEYSEAFF.

This clonotype was detected once. A much larger clone sits a single nucleotide away, making a read error possible. The gene calls are TRBV5-1 and TRBJ2-7; 8 bases fit TRBD1. Germline V lookup: CDR1 SGHRS, CDR2 YFSETQ. The CDR3 runs 12 residues. The CDR3 nucleotides are TGCGCCAGCAGCATGGTACAGGGGGTGCCCTCCTTC. Its protein product is CASSMVQGVPSF. Using reference TRBV5-1 and TRBJ2-7 for the parts outside the CDR3, the full variable domain is KAGVTQTPRYLIKTRGQQVTLSCSPISGHRSVSWYQQTPGQGLQFLFEYFSETQRNKGNFPGRFSGRQFSNSRSEMNVSTLELGDSALYLCASSMVQGVPSFGPGTRLTVT.

Ten or more counts support this clonotype. V gene TRBV7-9 combines with J gene TRBJ1-1, with 7 positions matching TRBD1. Germline-derived CDR1 and CDR2 are SEHNR and FQNEAQ (reference sequence). The CDR3 spans 16 residues. With 1 base clipped from V and 1 base from J, the junction kept 6 bases outside the gene matches. CDR3 region: CASSLGLGQTNTEAFF. CDR3 sequence (DNA): TGTGCCAGCAGCTTAGGGTTGGGACAGACGAACACTGAAGCTTTCTTT.